This TCR beta chain stems from a study of cytomegalovirus exposure and HLA in healthy donors. Study-level findings and limits: With later analysis, a missense DCLRE1C variant became linked to TCR beta V- and J-gene trimming. Later, an analysis showed that TCR beta chains associated with HLA were more clonally expanded than others that were equally common. Follow-up analysis found HLA locus-dependent TCR association rates, highest for DRB1 and lowest for HLA-C.

Vbeta (60) and Jbeta (13) primers were used in the PCR. Clones were read by immunoSEQ multiplex PCR, and TCRdb kept only the in-frame ones, dropping some. The table includes roughly 140,000 clones, 68% detected once. With respect to this clone: Its matching antigen is unknown.

Despite likely unrecorded immune exposures, the donors were nominally healthy at the time of sampling. The material sequenced was PBMCs. The sequence came from a man in his sixties in good health and CMV-seronegative.

CDR3 in DNA: TGTGCCAGCTTACAGGGAACCTACAATGAGCAGTTCTTC. Translated: CASLQGTYNEQFF. The chain recombines TRBV28 with TRBJ2-1; D possibly corresponds to TRBD1 (6 bases). The length of the CDR3 is 13 residues. Trimming cost V 8 bases and J 2 bases, with 10 bases left between them. Germline V CDR1 and CDR2: MDHEN, SYDVKM.